These T cell receptor beta chains were read from a single sample in a study. In TCRdb, the RT-PCR reads were re-called with MiXCR into one record per CDR3 protein. This table has around 700,000 distinct CDR3 sequences, 14% appearing once. The source material was memory CD4+ T cells from blood. Source of these receptors: a female donor in good health, serving as a healthy control. CDR3s include the opening cysteine and the closing phenylalanine or tryptophan. Fields, in order: clone size, V gene, D gene, J gene, CDR3 protein, CDR3 DNA. The D gene is left open where the match is weak. Clone size is given for some rows only: seen once, a few or many times, or a class if the clone is expanded.

>few|TRBV4-3|-|TRBJ1-1
CASSQDSAGNTEAFF
TGCGCCAGCAGCCAAGATAGCGCAGGTAACACTGAAGCTTTCTTT
>-|TRBV5-1|-|TRBJ1-6
CASSLEWDNSPLHF
TGCGCCAGCAGCTTGGAGTGGGATAATTCACCCCTCCACTTT
>few|TRBV7-8|-|TRBJ1-4
CASSRFTGSSLTMKNEKLFF
TGTGCCAGCAGCCGATTCACGGGGTCGTCCCTGACCATGAAGAATGAAAAACTGTTTTTT
>-|TRBV29-1|TRBD2|TRBJ2-4
CSVVAGGPTPVIQYF
TGCAGCGTTGTTGCGGGAGGGCCCACCCCAGTCATTCAGTACTTC
>-|TRBV25-1|TRBD2|TRBJ2-7
CASSDLSSSSGSSYEQYF
TGTGCCAGCAGTGACCTTAGTAGTTCTAGCGGGAGTTCCTACGAGCAGTACTTC
>many|TRBV20-1|-|TRBJ1-5
CSARDGDGPQHF
TGCAGTGCTAGGGACGGGGATGGGCCCCAGCATTTT
>-|TRBV7-2|TRBD2|TRBJ2-2
CASSRFSGGATGELFF
TGTGCCAGCAGTCGATTTAGCGGGGGGGCGACCGGGGAGCTGTTTTTT
>many|TRBV15|-|TRBJ2-5
CATSRDRGGGVGSRPQYF
TGTGCCACCAGCAGAGATCGAGGTGGAGGGGTCGGTTCTCGGCCCCAGTACTTC
>few|TRBV18|-|TRBJ2-1
CASSPPQQRTNNEQFF
TGTGCCAGCTCACCACCGCAACAGAGGACAAACAATGAGCAGTTCTTC
>-|TRBV20-1|-|TRBJ2-7
CSARDSGGVSYEQYF
TGCAGTGCTAGAGATTCGGGCGGCGTCTCCTACGAGCAGTACTTC
>many|TRBV11-2|-|TRBJ1-2
CASSLEGGVYGYTF
TGTGCCAGCAGCTTAGAAGGGGGGGTCTATGGCTACACCTTC
>-|TRBV12-3/TRBV12-4|-|TRBJ1-2
CASSLAQWGYTF
TGTGCCAGCAGTTTAGCGCAGTGGGGCTACACCTTC
>-|TRBV12-3/TRBV12-4|-|TRBJ1-4
CASSLNWGEKLFF
TGTGCCAGCAGTTTAAACTGGGGTGAAAAACTGTTTTTT
>many|TRBV7-6|-|TRBJ2-3
CASSHSFDTQYF
TGTGCCAGCAGCCATTCGTTCGATACGCAGTATTTT
>-|TRBV7-9|-|TRBJ2-3
CASSLTLPGDTQYF
TGTGCCAGCAGCTTAACCTTGCCGGGGGATACGCAGTATTTT
>many|TRBV5-6|-|TRBJ1-1
CASSLDGGTEAFF
TGTGCCAGCAGCTTGGATGGGGGCACTGAAGCTTTCTTT
>-|TRBV3-1|TRBD2|TRBJ2-1
CASSLGASGLNEQFF
TGTGCCAGCAGCCTCGGGGCTAGCGGTCTCAATGAGCAGTTCTTC
>-|TRBV20-1|-|TRBJ1-5
CSASAAGDVNQPQHF
TGCAGTGCTAGCGCGGCAGGGGATGTGAATCAGCCCCAGCATTTT
>-|TRBV12-3/TRBV12-4|-|TRBJ2-7
CASSFVLARPDEQYF
TGTGCCAGCAGTTTCGTGCTAGCAAGACCGGACGAGCAGTACTTC
>few|TRBV28|-|TRBJ1-1
CASTLLGGGMNTEAFF
TGTGCCAGCACCCTCCTGGGGGGGGGCATGAACACTGAAGCTTTCTTT
>-|TRBV20-1|-|TRBJ2-1
CSARDRFGTQGQFF
TGCAGTGCTAGAGATAGATTCGGGACGCAAGGTCAGTTCTTC
>few|TRBV5-1|TRBD2|TRBJ2-1
CASSLVPSTSGAYNEQFF
TGCGCCAGCAGCTTGGTCCCCTCGACTAGCGGAGCCTACAATGAGCAGTTCTTC
>-|TRBV27|TRBD1|TRBJ2-6
CASSVGQGGGANVLTF
TGTGCCAGCAGTGTTGGACAGGGCGGCGGGGCCAACGTCCTGACTTTC
>-|TRBV19|TRBD1|TRBJ2-1
CASSTQGAEQFF
TGTGCCAGTAGTACACAGGGGGCTGAGCAGTTCTTC
>-|TRBV20-1|-|TRBJ2-7
CSAYSSVSYEQYF
TGCAGTGCTTATTCTAGCGTCTCCTACGAGCAGTACTTC
>many|TRBV10-3|-|TRBJ2-3
CATAAGSTDTQYF
TGTGCCACAGCGGCGGGGTCCACAGATACGCAGTATTTT
>many|TRBV10-3|TRBD1|TRBJ1-5
CAISGEDRANQPQHF
TGTGCCATCAGTGGGGAGGACAGGGCTAATCAGCCCCAGCATTTT
>many|TRBV20-1|-|TRBJ1-6
CSARDPGYNSPLHF
TGCAGTGCTAGAGACCCGGGTTATAATTCACCCCTCCACTTT